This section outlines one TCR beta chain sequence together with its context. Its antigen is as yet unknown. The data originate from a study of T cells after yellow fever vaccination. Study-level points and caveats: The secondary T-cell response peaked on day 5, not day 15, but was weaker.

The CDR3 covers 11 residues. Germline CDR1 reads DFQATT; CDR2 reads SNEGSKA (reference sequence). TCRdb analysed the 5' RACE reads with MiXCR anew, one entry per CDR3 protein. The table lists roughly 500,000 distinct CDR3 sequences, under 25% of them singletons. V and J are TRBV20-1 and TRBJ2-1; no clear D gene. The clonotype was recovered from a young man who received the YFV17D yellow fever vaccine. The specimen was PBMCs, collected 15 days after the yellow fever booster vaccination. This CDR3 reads CSETRLNEQFF. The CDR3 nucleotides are TGCAGCGAAACCCGCTTGAATGAGCAGTTCTTC.